The 14 T cell receptor beta chains given below trace back to one sample, sequenced in a study of cytomegalovirus exposure and HLA in healthy donors. It was with 60 Vbeta and 13 Jbeta primers that the PCR ran. Generated by immunoSEQ multiplex PCR, the TCRdb table keeps only in-frame clones and is missing some. The profile shows some 150,000 clones, approximately 81% of them singletons. Input material: PBMCs. Source of these receptors: a boy aged 2 to 10 in good health and CMV-seronegative.

The sample holds one count of this clone. The chain recombines TRBV28 with TRBJ1-3; D is ambiguous. Germline lookup yields CDR1 MDHEN and CDR2 SYDVKM. This CDR3 comprises 15 residues. Trimming cost V 6 bases and J 0 bases, with 12 bases left between them. CDR3 protein: CASSPYRYSGNTIYF. In DNA, the CDR3 is TGTGCCAGCAGCCCATACAGATACTCTGGAAACACCATATATTTT.

The V gene is TRBV1, the J gene TRBJ1-1; the D call of TRBD1 is as the table states it, not checked on the DNA. TRBV1 is deemed a pseudogene. The length of the CDR3 is 19 residues. This CDR3 is CTSSQSHLTGTPCLEEAFF. CDR3 sequence (DNA): TGCACCAGCAGCCAATCCCACCTGACCGGGACACCTTGCCTCGAGGAAGCTTTCTTT.

The table lists this clone with a few counts. The V and J genes are TRBV6-6 and TRBJ1-5, with a possible D match to TRBD1 (6 bases). The CDR3 sequence is 16 residues long. CDR1 is MNHNY, CDR2 SVGAGI, per germline (reference sequence). V was trimmed by 1 base and J by 1 base, leaving 11 bases between them. The CDR3 region has the DNA TGTGCCAGCAGTTACTTGAAGCAGGGGAGCAATCAGCCCCAGCATTTT. Translated: CASSYLKQGSNQPQHF.

A single count supports this clone. The gene calls are TRBV5-5 and TRBJ2-3; TRBD2 agrees at 9 bases. The CDR3 spans 16 residues. Germline CDR1 reads SGHKS; CDR2 reads YYEKEE (reference sequence). Germline trimming cut 4 bases from V and 4 bases from J; bases unmatched to any gene: 10. The CDR3 coding sequence is TGTGCCAGCAGCCTGATAGCGGGAGAAGGGGCAGATACGCAGTATTTT. This sequence encodes CASSLIAGEGADTQYF.

This clone was seen a handful of times. The J gene is TRBJ1-6, the V gene TRBV6-5; D might be TRBD1 (6 bases). Trimming removed 6 bases from V and 7 bases from J, with 16 bases in between. The CDR3 is made up of 15 amino acids. From germline, CDR1 is MNHEY and CDR2 SVGAGI. The CDR3 protein is CASSKGTGINSPLHF. As DNA, the CDR3 is TGTGCCAGCAGCAAGGGTACAGGGATCAATTCACCCCTCCACTTT.

The genes are TRBV7-2 and TRBJ2-6; no clear D. Germline assignment: CDR1 SGHTA and CDR2 FQGNSA. The CDR3 loop spans 17 amino acids. V dropped 2 bases and J dropped 1 base, with 12 bases sitting between them. The CDR3 DNA follows: TGTGCCAGCAGCTTATTCGCAAATACATCTGGGGCCAACGTCCTGACTTTC. This encodes CASSLFANTSGANVLTF. The full variable domain, rest sourced from reference TRBV7-2 and TRBJ2-6, is GAGVSQSPSNKVTEKGKDVELRCDPISGHTALYWYRQSLGQGLEFLIYFQGNSAPDKSGLPSDRFSAERTGGSVSTLTIQRTQQEDSAVYLCASSLFANTSGANVLTFGAGSRLTVL.

This chain uses TRBV30 with TRBJ2-5; no clear D gene. Trimming cost V 0 bases and J 5 bases, with 4 bases left between them. The germline gives CDR1 GTSNPN, CDR2 SVGIG (reference sequence). The length of the CDR3 is 11 residues. The CDR3, as DNA: TGTGCCTGGAGTGTCCGGGAGACCCAGTACTTC. It yields the protein CAWSVRETQYF.

This clone appeared a single time. CDR3 sequence reads: CASSPALGQGAVYGYTF. In DNA, the CDR3 is TGTGCCAGCAGCCCAGCCCTCGGGCAGGGGGCGGTCTATGGCTACACCTTC. This chain links TRBV28 with TRBJ1-2; 8 bases agree with TRBD1. Trimming at V came to 6 bases and at J to 4 bases, leaving 16 bases not matched to a gene. Per germline, CDR1 MDHEN and CDR2 SYDVKM. The CDR3 has 17 residues.

This chain connects TRBV7-9 to TRBJ1-1, with TRBD1 as a possible D gene (5 bases). Per the germline V gene, CDR1 is SEHNR and CDR2 is FQNEAQ (reference sequence). This CDR3 contains 13 residues. The ends were cut back, 6 bases at V and 5 bases at J, with 13 bases in the middle. The CDR3 loop is CASRLAGGTEAFF. The CDR3 DNA is TGTGCCAGCAGGCTGGCGGGGGGGACTGAAGCTTTCTTT.

The gene calls are TRBV5-8 and TRBJ1-2; no clear D gene. Looked up from germline, CDR1 is SGHTS and CDR2 is YDEGEE. V was shortened by 6 bases and J by 7 bases, with 16 bases between the two germline ends. The CDR3 is 13 residues long. Here the CDR3 reads CASTAYPRGGYTF. The CDR3 nucleotides are TGTGCCAGCACGGCCTACCCTCGGGGTGGCTACACCTTC.

The V and J genes are TRBV7-9 and TRBJ2-1; D is possibly TRBD1 (6 bases). V lost 10 bases and J 8 bases, leaving 15 bases between the germline ends. Germline CDR1 and CDR2: SEHNR and FQNEAQ (reference sequence). This CDR3 comprises 12 residues. DNA of the CDR3: TGTGCCACCTCGGTACAGGGTCATGAGCAGTTCTTC. Translating gives CATSVQGHEQFF.

The chain is built from TRBV10-3 and TRBJ1-1; maybe TRBD1 (6 bases). Trimming removed 8 bases from V and 7 bases from J, with 14 bases in between. Germline CDR1 is ENHRY and CDR2 is SYGVKD. The CDR3 loop spans 12 amino acids. The CDR3 bases are TGTGCCATCGCCAGGGAGGGGGTTGAAGCTTTCTTT. The encoded protein is CAIAREGVEAFF.

This clone was seen a single time. The J gene is TRBJ2-5, the V gene TRBV2, with no clear D. Trimming left V 7 bases short and J 1 base short, with 4 bases between. From germline, CDR1 is SNHLY and CDR2 FYNNEI. The CDR3 length is 11 residues. The CDR3 DNA reads as TGTGCCAGCAACTCCCAAGAGACCCAGTACTTC. It codes for CASNSQETQYF.

The chain recombines TRBV6-4 with TRBJ2-1; TRBD2 matches 8 bases. The CDR3 loop spans 16 amino acids. V dropped 6 bases and J dropped 7; count of bases not matched to a gene: 14. Germline CDR1 is MRHNA and CDR2 is SNTAGT. The CDR3 coding sequence is TGTGCCAGCAGCGGAGAAACCGGGGGGGCTTCTAATGAGCAGTTCTTC. Protein: CASSGETGGASNEQFF.